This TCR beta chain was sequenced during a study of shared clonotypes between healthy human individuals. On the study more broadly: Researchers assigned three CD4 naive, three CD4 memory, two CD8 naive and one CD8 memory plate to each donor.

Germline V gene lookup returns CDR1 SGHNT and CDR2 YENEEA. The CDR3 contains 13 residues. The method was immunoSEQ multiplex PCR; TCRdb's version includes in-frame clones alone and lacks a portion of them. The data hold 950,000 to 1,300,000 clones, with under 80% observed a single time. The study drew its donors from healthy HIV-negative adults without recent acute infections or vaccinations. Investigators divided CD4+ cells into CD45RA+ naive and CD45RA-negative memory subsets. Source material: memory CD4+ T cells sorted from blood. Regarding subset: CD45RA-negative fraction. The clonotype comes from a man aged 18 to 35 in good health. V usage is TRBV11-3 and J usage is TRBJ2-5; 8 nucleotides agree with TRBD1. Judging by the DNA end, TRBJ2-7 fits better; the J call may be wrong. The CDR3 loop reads CASGRGPEYEQYF. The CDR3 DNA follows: TGTGCCAGCGGCAGGGGGCCTGAATACGAGCAGTACTTC.